This entry concerns a single T cell receptor beta chain. The record originates from a study of blood T cell repertoires in COVID-19. Study summary: The United States, Italy and Spain supplied acute and convalescent COVID-19 samples. In each case, the material was cDNA or gDNA derived from T cells, B-cell-depleted T cells, or PBMCs.

Original handling: Amplification from reference gene primers served as the basis for estimated nucleated cell counts. Using immunoSEQ multiplex PCR, the repertoire was profiled, and TCRdb retains in-frame clones only, with some absent. V and J calls and clone size are those listed in that table; D and trimming were worked out from the DNA. The table has hundreds of thousands of clones, 70% to 90% seen once. The sequenced material came from peripheral blood. This clonotype was sampled from a young woman who had recovered from COVID-19.

The CDR3 DNA sequence: TGTGCCAGCAGTTACTCCCAGAACTATGGCTACACCTTC. It codes for CASSYSQNYGYTF. The V and J genes are TRBV6-2 or TRBV6-3 and TRBJ1-2; no clear D gene. The CDR3 totals 13 residues. Germline lookup yields CDR1 MNHEY and CDR2 SVGEGT. V lost 0 bases to trimming and J lost 2 bases, with 4 bases between them.